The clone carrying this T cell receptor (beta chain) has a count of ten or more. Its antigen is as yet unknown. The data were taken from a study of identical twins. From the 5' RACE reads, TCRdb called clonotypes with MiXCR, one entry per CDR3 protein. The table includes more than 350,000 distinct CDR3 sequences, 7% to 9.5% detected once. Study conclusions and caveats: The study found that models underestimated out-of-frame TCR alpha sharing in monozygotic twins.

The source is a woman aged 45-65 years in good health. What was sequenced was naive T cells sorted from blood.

The CDR3 DNA sequence: TGTGCCAGCAGCCCCCTCCAGGCCGTCGCGGTTTCCTACAATGAGCAGTTCTTC. The encoded protein is CASSPLQAVAVSYNEQFF. The rearrangement uses TRBV7-9 and TRBJ2-1; D remains ambiguous. CDR1 and CDR2 from the germline V gene are SEHNR and FQNEAQ (reference sequence). The CDR3 is made up of 18 amino acids. The V end was cut by 5 bases, the J end by 1 base, with 21 bases between.